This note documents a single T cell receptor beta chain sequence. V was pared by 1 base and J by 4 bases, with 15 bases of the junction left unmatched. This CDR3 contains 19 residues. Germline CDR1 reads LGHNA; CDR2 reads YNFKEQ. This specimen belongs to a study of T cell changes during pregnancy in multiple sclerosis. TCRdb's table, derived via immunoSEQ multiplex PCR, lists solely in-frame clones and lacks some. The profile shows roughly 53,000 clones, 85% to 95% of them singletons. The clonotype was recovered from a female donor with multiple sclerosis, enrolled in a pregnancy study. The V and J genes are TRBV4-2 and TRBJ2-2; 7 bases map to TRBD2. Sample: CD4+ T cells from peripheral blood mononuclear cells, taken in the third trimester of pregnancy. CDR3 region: CASSQGLGAGDRATGELFF. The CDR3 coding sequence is TGTGCCAGCAGCCAAGGCCTCGGGGCGGGAGATCGTGCCACCGGGGAGCTGTTTTTT.